These T cell receptor beta chains were read from a single sample in a study of cytomegalovirus exposure and HLA in healthy donors. Assay: immunoSEQ multiplex PCR; the TCRdb copy retains only in-frame clones and omits some. The sample gives approximately 85,000 clones, less than 65% of which show up once; about 5.4% is in the top ten. The material sequenced was PBMCs. These receptors were taken from a woman aged 25 to 39 in good health and CMV-seropositive. Each CDR3 is given with its conserved first and last residue. The order of the fields is CDR3 protein, CDR3 DNA, J gene, V gene, D gene, clone size. A D gene is named only where the DNA matches it firmly. Size tells how often a clone was seen (once, few, many) or the class of an expanded clone, and some rows leave it out.

CATKGENTGELFF	TGTGCCACCAAGGGGGAAAACACCGGGGAGCTGTTTTTT	TRBJ2-2	TRBV27	.	.
CASGDRGNQPQHF	TGTGCCAGCGGAGACAGGGGGAATCAGCCCCAGCATTTT	TRBJ1-5	TRBV4-2	TRBD1	.
CASSEGLAGADTQYF	TGTGCCAGCAGTGAGGGTCTAGCAGGGGCAGATACGCAGTATTTT	TRBJ2-3	TRBV2	.	.
CASSEEWQGIGYTF	TGTGCCAGCAGTGAAGAATGGCAGGGGATTGGCTACACCTTC	TRBJ1-2	TRBV25-1	.	few
CASSFSERGGLETQYF	TGCGCCAGCAGCTTCAGCGAGCGGGGGGGCTTGGAGACCCAGTACTTC	TRBJ2-5	TRBV5-1	TRBD2	.
CATQGQGDGYTF	TGTGCCACCCAAGGGCAGGGGGATGGCTACACCTTC	TRBJ1-2	TRBV6-1	TRBD1	.
CASSLVPGQGGFGYTF	TGTGCCAGCAGTTTAGTCCCAGGGCAGGGGGGTTTTGGCTACACCTTC	TRBJ1-2	TRBV28	TRBD1	.
CASSQERGFTDTQYF	TGTGCCAGCAGTCAGGAGCGGGGTTTCACAGATACGCAGTATTTT	TRBJ2-3	TRBV2	TRBD2	.
CSVGQYSGYTF	TGCAGCGTGGGACAGTATTCGGGCTACACCTTC	TRBJ1-2	TRBV29-1	TRBD1	.
CASSTRQATSVPEAFF	TGTGCCAGCAGCACCCGACAGGCCACCTCGGTTCCTGAAGCTTTCTTT	TRBJ1-1	TRBV11-2	.	few
CASSMTEGAGSPLHF	TGTGCCAGTAGTATGACGGAGGGGGCAGGTTCACCCCTCCACTTT	TRBJ1-6	TRBV19	TRBD1	.
CASSRRGQETQYF	TGTGCCAGCAGCCGACGGGGCCAAGAGACCCAGTACTTC	TRBJ2-5	TRBV7-9	.	.
CASSEGGAGEKLFF	TGTGCCAGCAGTGAAGGGGGCGCGGGTGAAAAACTGTTTTTT	TRBJ1-4	TRBV9	TRBD1	.
CASSGSPGEAGGFNEQFF	TGTGCCAGCAGTGGGTCCCCGGGTGAAGCGGGGGGCTTCAATGAGCAGTTCTTC	TRBJ2-1	TRBV6-1	TRBD2	.
CASSTGGTGSSGANVLTF	TGTGCCAGCAGCACTGGAGGGACAGGGTCCTCTGGGGCCAACGTCCTGACTTTC	TRBJ2-6	TRBV5-4	TRBD1	.
CASSPGTEYNEQFF	TGTGCCAGCTCACCCGGGACAGAGTACAATGAGCAGTTCTTC	TRBJ2-1	TRBV18	TRBD1	few
CASSLSGYEQYF	TGTGCCAGCAGCTTATCCGGTTACGAGCAGTACTTC	TRBJ2-7	TRBV7-2	.	once
CASSPPGTGGPGNTIYF	TGTGCCAGCAGCCCCCCCGGGACAGGGGGACCGGGAAACACCATATATTTT	TRBJ1-3	TRBV14	TRBD1	.
CASSPTSGGAEQYF	TGTGCCAGCAGCCCGACTAGCGGGGGTGCCGAGCAGTACTTC	TRBJ2-7	TRBV14	TRBD2	.
CASRPGTGTYNEQFF	TGTGCCAGCAGACCCGGGACAGGAACCTACAATGAGCAGTTCTTC	TRBJ2-1	TRBV28	TRBD1	.
CASSDSGQGSSSPPHF	TGTGCCAGCAGTGACTCGGGACAGGGTTCTAGTTCACCCCCCCACTTT	TRBJ1-6	TRBV25-1	TRBD1	.
CASSEAKAFF	TGTGCCAGCAGTGAAGCTAAAGCTTTCTTT	TRBJ1-1	TRBV2	.	.
CAWSPSRTGLSYEQYF	TGTGCCTGGAGTCCTTCTAGGACAGGCCTTTCCTACGAGCAGTACTTC	TRBJ2-7	TRBV30	TRBD1	.
CAWSVSGRDHGPLHF	TGTGCCTGGAGTGTAAGTGGCAGGGATCATGGACCCCTCCACTTT	TRBJ1-6	TRBV30	.	.
CASSLFLGVWDGNQPQHF	TGTGCCAGCAGCTTATTCCTAGGGGTATGGGATGGCAATCAGCCCCAGCATTTT	TRBJ1-5	TRBV7-9	.	.
CASSLNRGPYEQYF	TGCGCCAGCAGCTTAAATAGGGGCCCCTACGAGCAGTACTTC	TRBJ2-7	TRBV4-1	.	.
CASSETRSAGFCEQYF	TGTGCCAGTAGTGAGACTAGATCGGCGGGGTTTTGCGAGCAGTACTTC	TRBJ2-7	TRBV19	.	.
CASSRGSGLFF	TGTGCCAGCTCGCGCGGGAGCGGACTGTTTTTT	TRBJ1-4	TRBV18	.	.
CASSFLGGPEDTEAFF	TGTGCCAGCAGTTTTCTCGGGGGGCCGGAGGACACTGAAGCTTTCTTT	TRBJ1-1	TRBV28	.	few
CASSLGERGYTF	TGTGCCAGCAGTTTAGGCGAGAGGGGCTACACCTTC	TRBJ1-2	TRBV28	.	.
CAAIRAGDLDTQYF	TGTGCCGCGATAAGAGCGGGGGACCTCGATACGCAGTATTTT	TRBJ2-3	TRBV30	TRBD2	.
CASSHSLQGAKQPQHF	TGTGCCAGCAGCCATTCGTTACAGGGGGCAAAGCAGCCCCAGCATTTT	TRBJ1-5	TRBV4-2	TRBD1	.
CASSERPRGSYEQYF	TGTGCCAGCAGTGAAAGGCCCAGGGGGTCCTACGAGCAGTACTTC	TRBJ2-7	TRBV6-1	TRBD1	.
CASSLYAAGNTIYF	TGTGCCAGCAGCTTATACGCAGCTGGAAACACCATATATTTT	TRBJ1-3	TRBV7-9	.	.
CASDSGSSYNEQFF	TGTGCCAGCGATAGCGGTAGTTCCTACAATGAGCAGTTCTTC	TRBJ2-1	TRBV28	.	.
CASSRQGPGTEAFF	TGTGCCAGCAGCCGGCAGGGTCCCGGCACTGAAGCTTTCTTT	TRBJ1-1	TRBV7-6	.	.
CASSLAGEAEAFF	TGTGCCAGCAGCTTAGCGGGTGAGGCTGAAGCTTTCTTT	TRBJ1-1	TRBV7-9	.	.
CASTPDRIIYTF	TGTGCCAGTACCCCGGACAGAATCATCTACACCTTC	TRBJ1-2	TRBV19	.	once
CASSLQTASGNTIYF	TGTGCCAGCAGCTTACAGACAGCCTCTGGAAACACCATATATTTT	TRBJ1-3	TRBV7-9	.	few
CASSQGAVSGNTIYF	TGTGCCAGCAGCCAAGGGGCAGTCTCTGGAAACACCATATATTTT	TRBJ1-3	TRBV4-2	.	.
CASSIYRDSNYGYTF	TGTGCCAGCAGTATCTACCGGGACAGCAACTATGGCTACACCTTC	TRBJ1-2	TRBV6-5	TRBD1	.
CASSSLGDTADTQYF	TGTGCCAGCTCATCACTCGGGGACACAGCAGATACGCAGTATTTT	TRBJ2-3	TRBV18	.	.
CASSPVLTGRTGELFF	TGCGCCAGCAGCCCAGTTTTGACAGGACGCACCGGGGAGCTGTTTTTT	TRBJ2-2	TRBV4-1	.	few
CASRTDINYGYTF	TGTGCCAGCAGGACGGACATTAACTATGGCTACACCTTC	TRBJ1-2	TRBV28	.	.
CASSLGAALGTQYF	TGTGCCAGCAGCTTAGGGGCCGCCCTGGGGACCCAGTACTTC	TRBJ2-5	TRBV7-9	.	.
CASSSPSGGLNQPQHF	TGTGCCAGCAGTTCCCCGTCCGGGGGACTCAATCAGCCCCAGCATTTT	TRBJ1-5	TRBV2	.	.
CASRGSSGGAIEQFF	TGTGCCAGCAGGGGCTCTAGCGGGGGGGCCATTGAGCAGTTCTTC	TRBJ2-1	TRBV6-4	TRBD2	few
CASSRQTGTGVYGYTF	TGTGCCAGCAGTCGACAAACCGGGACAGGGGTTTATGGCTACACCTTC	TRBJ1-2	TRBV27	TRBD1	.
CASSRDEGNANTIYF	TGTGCCAGCAGCCGAGACGAGGGCAACGCAAACACCATATATTTT	TRBJ1-3	TRBV7-9	.	.
CASATDRIRTEAFF	TGTGCCAGCGCAACTGACAGGATCCGCACTGAAGCTTTCTTT	TRBJ1-1	TRBV28	.	.
CAISDPGGGRNRRVYEQYF	TGTGCCATCAGCGATCCTGGGGGGGGGAGGAACAGGAGGGTATACGAGCAGTACTTC	TRBJ2-7	TRBV10-3	TRBD2	.
CASSLFRQGGGEKLFF	TGTGCCAGCAGTTTATTCCGGCAGGGTGGAGGGGAAAAACTGTTTTTT	TRBJ1-4	TRBV27	.	few